Detailed here is one T cell receptor (beta chain). The source material, RNA transcripts, was used to amplify TCR beta CDR3 regions. The HTBI primer set drove a first-round RT-PCR of the TCR CDR3. TCRdb analysed the multiplex PCR reads with MiXCR anew, one entry per CDR3 protein. Of 600,000 to 700,000 distinct CDR3 sequences in the sample, about 45% were seen once. The V and J ends lost 0 bases and 4 bases, in that order; junction bases with no gene match: 5. The CDR3 sequence is 15 residues long. CDR1 and CDR2 from the germline V gene are WSHSY and SAAADI. The sample comes from a study of T cells in Graves' hyperthyroidism and ophthalmopathy.

The chain couples TRBV10-2 to TRBJ2-5; 7 nucleotides agree with TRBD2. Sequencing was performed on peripheral blood or thyroid tissue (not recorded which). The TCR comes from an adult man with Graves' disease, either hyperthyroidism or ophthalmopathy (not recorded which). CDR3 nucleotide sequence: TGCGCCAGCAGTGAGTCGGCCGGGGAGGGAGAGACCCAGTACTTC. Protein product: CASSESAGEGETQYF.